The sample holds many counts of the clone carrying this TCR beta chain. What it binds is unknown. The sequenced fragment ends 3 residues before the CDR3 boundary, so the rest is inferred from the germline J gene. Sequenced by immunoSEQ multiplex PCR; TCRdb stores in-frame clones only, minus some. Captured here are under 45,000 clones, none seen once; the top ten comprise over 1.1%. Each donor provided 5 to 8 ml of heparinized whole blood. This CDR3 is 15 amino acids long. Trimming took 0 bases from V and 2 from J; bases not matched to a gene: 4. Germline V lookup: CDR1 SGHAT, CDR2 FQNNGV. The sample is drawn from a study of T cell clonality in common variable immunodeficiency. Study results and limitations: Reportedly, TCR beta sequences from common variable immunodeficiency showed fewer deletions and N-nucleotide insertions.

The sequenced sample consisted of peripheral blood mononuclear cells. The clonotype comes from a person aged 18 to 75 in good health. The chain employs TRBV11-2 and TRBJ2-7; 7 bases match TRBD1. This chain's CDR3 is CASSLEGQGAYEQYF. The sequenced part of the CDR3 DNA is TGTGCCAGCAGCTTAGAAGGCCAGGGGGCCTACGAG. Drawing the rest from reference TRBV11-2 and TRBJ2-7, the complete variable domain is EAGVAQSPRYKIIEKRQSVAFWCNPISGHATLYWYQQILGQGPKLLIQFQNNGVVDDSQLPKDRFSAERLKGVDSTLKIQPAKLEDSAVYLCASSLEGQGAYEQYFGPGTRLTVT.